The 9 T cell receptor beta chains given below trace back to one sample, sequenced in a study of T cell changes during pregnancy in multiple sclerosis. Data came from immunoSEQ multiplex PCR; TCRdb stores just in-frame clones and leaves some out. The data hold 49,000 or so clones, with 90% to 95% observed a single time. The source was CD8+ T cells from peripheral blood mononuclear cells, collected before pregnancy. Receptors originate from a female donor with multiple sclerosis, enrolled in a pregnancy study.

The V call is TRBV27, the J call TRBJ2-5, with 10 bases aligning to TRBD2. The CDR3 has 14 residues. The J segment lost 5 bases and the V segment lost 4 bases, leaving 4 bases of the junction unmatched. Germline V lookup: CDR1 MNHEY, CDR2 SMNVEV (reference sequence). The CDR3 DNA reads as TGTGCCAGCAGTTCCGGAGCGGGAGGGGAGACCCAGTACTTC. Translated, it gives CASSSGAGGETQYF.

V gene TRBV5-1 combines with J gene TRBJ2-1; D gene uncertain. This CDR3 region has 14 residues. Per the germline V gene, CDR1 is SGHRS and CDR2 is YFSETQ. Trimming took off 4 bases at V and 5 bases at J, with 13 bases between the two ends. The CDR3 spells CASSPLYSNNEQFF. The CDR3 nucleotides read TGCGCCAGCAGCCCCCTCTATTCTAACAATGAGCAGTTCTTC.

This clone has just one count. The chain combines TRBV29-1 with TRBJ1-1; D might be TRBD1 (5 bases). With 2 bases removed from V and 10 bases from J, the gap between germline ends came to 14 bases. The CDR3 has 12 amino acids. Germline-derived CDR1 and CDR2 are SQVTM and ANQGSEA. The DNA of the CDR3 is TGCAGCGTTGAATCAGGGTCGGAAGGAGCTTTCTTT. Translating it yields CSVESGSEGAFF. The full variable domain, completed using reference TRBV29-1 and TRBJ1-1, is SAVISQKPSRDICQRGTSLTIQCQVDSQVTMMFWYRQQPGQSLTLIATANQGSEATYESGFVIDKFPISRPNLTFSTLTVSNMSPEDSSIYLCSVESGSEGAFFGQGTRLTVV.

This chain connects TRBV7-9 to TRBJ1-1; D is uncertain. CDR3 length: 11 residues. Germline lookup yields CDR1 SEHNR and CDR2 FQNEAQ (reference sequence). V lost 7 bases to trimming and J lost 5 bases, with 8 bases between them. CDR3 sequence reads: CASTIGTEAFF. CDR3 DNA sequence: TGTGCCAGCACCATCGGGACTGAAGCTTTCTTT.

The chain recombines TRBV6-4 with TRBJ2-2, with D maybe TRBD1 (6 bases). Trimming took 0 bases from V and 3 from J, leaving 11 bases between them. The germline V gene encodes CDR1 MRHNA and CDR2 SNTAGT. The CDR3 contains 16 residues. The CDR3 sequence: CASSDSGQGHTGELFF. The CDR3 DNA reads as TGTGCCAGCAGTGACTCGGGGCAGGGGCACACCGGGGAGCTGTTTTTT.

The J gene is TRBJ2-3, the V gene TRBV6-1, with 8 bases matching TRBD2. The length of the CDR3 is 13 residues. After removal of 7 bases from V and 6 bases from J, the junction contained 6 bases not matched to a gene. Per the germline V gene, CDR1 is MNHNS and CDR2 is SASEGT. The CDR3 region has the DNA TGTGCCAGCACCCCCGGGGGGGCGGATACGCAGTATTTT. Encoded protein: CASTPGGADTQYF.

The chain employs TRBV23-1 and TRBJ2-4; the D gene is possibly TRBD2 (6 bases). TRBV23-1 is sorted into the ORF group, with uncertain function. The CDR3 contains 18 residues. Deletions cut 0 bases from V and 0 bases from J, with 15 bases between. CDR3 nucleotide sequence: TGCGCCAGCAGTCAATCGATGAGGGACTTAGTAGCCAAAAACATTCAGTACTTC. Translated: CASSQSMRDLVAKNIQYF.

The rearrangement uses TRBV7-9 and TRBJ2-2, with 9 bases lining up with TRBD2. CDR1 is SEHNR, CDR2 FQNEAQ, per germline (reference sequence). The V gene end was trimmed by 5 bases and the J gene end by 2 bases; junction bases not matched to a gene: 6. The CDR3 contains 16 residues. CDR3 DNA sequence: TGTGCCAGCAGCCCGCCTAGCGGGACCAACACCGGGGAGCTGTTTTTT. Protein sequence: CASSPPSGTNTGELFF.

The chain couples TRBV5-1 to TRBJ2-5, with 7 bases matching TRBD2. Germline V gene lookup returns CDR1 SGHRS and CDR2 YFSETQ. This CDR3 has 15 amino acids. V lost 4 bases, J lost 5 bases, and 11 bases stayed unmatched. The CDR3 loop reads CASSLSGVGGETQYF. In DNA form, the CDR3 reads TGCGCCAGCAGCCTGAGCGGGGTCGGGGGGGAGACCCAGTACTTC.